This T cell receptor (beta chain) was retrieved from a study of blood T cell repertoires in COVID-19. Overall study: Samples representing acute and convalescent COVID-19 were sourced from the United States, Italy and Spain. The cDNA or gDNA used as material had been derived from T cells, B-cell-depleted T cells, or PBMCs.

Study processing details: Amplification with reference gene primers provided the estimates of nucleated cell counts. Here immunoSEQ multiplex PCR was the method, and the copy in TCRdb shows in-frame clones only, minus some. Clonal size and the V and J genes are those of that table, whereas D and trimming came from the DNA. The table lists 110,000 or so clones, roughly 85% of them singletons. Germline values: CDR1 SGHRS, CDR2 YFSETQ. Trimming cost V 2 bases and J 1 base, with 9 bases left between them. The CDR3 has 15 amino acids. The V call is TRBV5-1, the J call TRBJ2-2, with D perhaps TRBD1 (6 bases). This receptor was obtained from a man aged 35-49 years with acute or convalescent COVID-19. The sample was peripheral blood. DNA of the CDR3: TGCGCCAGCAGCTTCACAGGGAGGAACACCGGGGAGCTGTTTTTT. Its protein product is CASSFTGRNTGELFF.